This TCR beta chain is from a study of blood T cells in healthy people across ages. Each donor gave 9 to 10 milliliters of peripheral blood. Per-sample yields of isolated PBMCs were at least 6.5 million. CDR3 length: 16 residues. Germline CDR1 SGHTA, CDR2 FQGNSA. Germline trimming cut 2 bases from V and 0 bases from J; bases unmatched to any gene: 7. A J-beta primer mix and a sample-barcoded 5' primer were used in a second PCR of about 7 to 12 cycles. TCRdb redid the calling of the 5' RACE reads with MiXCR, one entry per CDR3 protein. The sample contains roughly 1.9 million distinct CDR3 sequences, more than 35% of which appear only once. Study-level results: Possibly, changes in expanded clonotypes were confounded because donor CMV status was unknown.

This clonotype was detected only a few times. Antigen: not known. The chain uses TRBV7-2 and TRBJ2-7; 7 positions agree with TRBD1. Sequenced: blood. The TCR comes from a human donor in good health. The CDR3 DNA reads TGTGCCAGCAGCTTATCGACAGGGATTAGCTCCTACGAGCAGTACTTC. Protein sequence: CASSLSTGISSYEQYF. The full variable domain, with the rest looked up from reference TRBV7-2 and TRBJ2-7, is GAGVSQSPSNKVTEKGKDVELRCDPISGHTALYWYRQSLGQGLEFLIYFQGNSAPDKSGLPSDRFSAERTGGSVSTLTIQRTQQEDSAVYLCASSLSTGISSYEQYFGPGTRLTVT.